Detailed here is one T cell receptor beta chain. What it recognizes is unknown. The CDR3 totals 19 residues. Germline V gives CDR1 SGHRS, CDR2 YFSETQ. The data stem from a study of T cells expressing NK-cell markers. Study details: The study sequenced eight donors, seven HCMV-seropositive and one seronegative.

Overall study results and limits: In a handful of donors, dominant CD3+CD56+NKG2C+ clonotypes ranked among the top 10 CD8+ clonotypes.

UMI-tagged 5'RACE template switching yielded the TCR beta cDNA. From the 5' RACE reads, TCRdb lists one entry per CDR3 protein and no DNA. The repertoire table contains about 460,000 distinct CDR3 sequences. The V call is TRBV5-1, the J call TRBJ2-2; TCRdb returns TRBD2, unconfirmable since there is no DNA. The sample consisted of blood T cells: a sorted CD56 or NKG2C T cell subset, CD4+ or CD8+ T cells, or bulk PBMC T cells (not recorded which). The sequence derives from a woman between 45 and 65 years old in good health. CDR3 residues: CASSLPPPGTSGVTGELFF.